Below are 11 T cell receptor beta chains sequenced from a single sample in a study of blood T cell repertoires in COVID-19. Assay used: immunoSEQ multiplex PCR; TCRdb lists only in-frame clones, some missing. The sample holds around 320,000 clones, approximately 86% seen once. What was sequenced was peripheral blood. These receptors all stem from a man younger than 35 with active or convalescent COVID-19.

The chain recombines TRBV27 with TRBJ2-1; the match to TRBD1 covers 7 bases. V trimming: 5 bases; J trimming: 2 bases; junction bases outside the gene matches: 3. Germline CDR1 and CDR2: MNHEY and SMNVEV (reference sequence). The CDR3 is 14 amino acids. The DNA for the CDR3 is TGTGCCAGCAGTCCGGGACAGACCTACAATGAGCAGTTCTTC. It yields the protein CASSPGQTYNEQFF.

This clone was detected only once. V is TRBV5-1 and J is TRBJ1-2, with 8 bases that match TRBD1. This CDR3 comprises 15 residues. Per the germline V gene, CDR1 is SGHRS and CDR2 is YFSETQ. Trimming at V came to 0 bases and at J to 2 bases, leaving 3 bases not matched to a gene. The DNA for the CDR3 is TGCGCCAGCAGCTTGGGGACAGGGCTAAACTATGGCTACACCTTC. It yields the protein CASSLGTGLNYGYTF. The full variable domain, in which reference TRBV5-1 and TRBJ1-2 provide the parts outside the CDR3, is KAGVTQTPRYLIKTRGQQVTLSCSPISGHRSVSWYQQTPGQGLQFLFEYFSETQRNKGNFPGRFSGRQFSNSRSEMNVSTLELGDSALYLCASSLGTGLNYGYTFGSGTRLTVV.

The chain couples TRBV11-2 to TRBJ2-3, with D uncertain. V dropped 5 bases and J dropped 0 bases, with 3 bases sitting between them. CDR1 and CDR2 (germline): SGHAT, FQNNGV. The CDR3 consists of 12 residues. As DNA, the CDR3 is TGTGCCAGCAGCCTTAGCACAGATACGCAGTATTTT. It yields the protein CASSLSTDTQYF.

The rearrangement links TRBV14 to TRBJ2-7, with D possibly matching TRBD1 (6 bases). The germline V gene encodes CDR1 SGHDN and CDR2 FVKESK. V was cut by 6 bases and J by 6 bases, with 18 bases left in between. The CDR3 length is 14 residues. The CDR3 is CASRSPSPGAEQYF. The CDR3 DNA is TGTGCCAGCAGGTCACCAAGCCCAGGGGCCGAGCAGTACTTC.

This chain links TRBV27 with TRBJ2-7; tentatively, D is TRBD2 (5 bases). V shed 7 bases and J shed 0 bases, with 13 bases lying between them. CDR1 and CDR2 (germline): MNHEY, SMNVEV (reference sequence). The CDR3 totals 14 residues. The CDR3 spells CASTTYRDSYEQYF. The CDR3 DNA reads as TGTGCCAGCACCACTTACCGGGACTCCTACGAGCAGTACTTC.

The J gene is TRBJ1-1, the V gene TRBV28; 8 nucleotides line up with TRBD1. J lost 4 bases, V lost 7 bases, and 8 bases had no gene match. Germline CDR1 reads MDHEN; CDR2 reads SYDVKM. The CDR3 has 14 residues. CDR3 in amino acids: CASTPRGLGTEAFF. CDR3 nucleotide sequence: TGTGCCAGCACCCCCAGGGGGCTGGGCACTGAAGCTTTCTTT.

V is TRBV7-9 and J is TRBJ2-1, with 15 bases identical to TRBD2. Looked up from germline, CDR1 is SEHNR and CDR2 is FQNEAQ (reference sequence). V lost 5 bases to trimming and J lost 10 bases; unmatched junction nucleotides: 18. This CDR3 has 19 residues. CDR3 region: CASSPGTSGGPLGLGEQFF. For the CDR3, the DNA is TGTGCCAGCAGCCCCGGGACTAGCGGGGGGCCCTTAGGCCTCGGGGAGCAGTTCTTC.

The chain uses TRBV7-8 and TRBJ1-2, with a tentative D call TRBD1 (6 bases). CDR1 and CDR2 from the germline V gene are SGHVS and FQNEAQ. The CDR3 contains 17 residues. V lost 1 base, J lost 2 bases, and 17 bases lay in between. CDR3 nucleotide sequence: TGTGCCAGCAGCTTAGTCATTCGGGACACCAAAAACTATGGCTACACCTTC. This translates into CASSLVIRDTKNYGYTF. The variable domain in full, with the rest retrieved from reference TRBV7-8 and TRBJ1-2, is GAGVSQSPRYKVAKRGQDVALRCDPISGHVSLFWYQQALGQGPEFLTYFQNEAQLDKSGLPSDRFFAERPEGSVSTLKIQRTQQEDSAVYLCASSLVIRDTKNYGYTFGSGTRLTVV.

The chain has TRBV6-2 or TRBV6-3 and TRBJ2-1, with 7 bases identical to TRBD2. V gave up 2 bases and J gave up 6 bases; unmatched junction bases: 7. The CDR3 spans 15 residues. CDR1 is MNHEY, CDR2 SVGEGT, per germline. In nucleotides, the CDR3 is TGTGCCAGCAGTTACGTGGGGGGGGATGTCAATGAGCAGTTCTTC. The encoded protein is CASSYVGGDVNEQFF.

The chain joins TRBV5-5 to TRBJ2-3; D call uncertain. This CDR3 has 15 amino acids. Germline CDR1 SGHKS, CDR2 YYEKEE (reference sequence). Between the trimmed V and J ends, which lost 0 bases and 5 bases, there was a span of 13 bases. CDR3 DNA: TGTGCCAGCAGCTTGGCCAGCGCCTCGGGAGATACGCAGTATTTT. Protein: CASSLASASGDTQYF.

This chain joins TRBV5-4 and TRBJ1-2, with D unresolved. The CDR3 consists of 14 residues. Trimming removed 4 bases at V and 3 bases at J, with 13 bases between. The germline V gene has CDR1 SGHNT and CDR2 YYREEE (reference sequence). The CDR3, as DNA: TGTGCCAGCAGCCAGCCGGGAGATTACTATGGCTACACCTTC. Its translation: CASSQPGDYYGYTF.